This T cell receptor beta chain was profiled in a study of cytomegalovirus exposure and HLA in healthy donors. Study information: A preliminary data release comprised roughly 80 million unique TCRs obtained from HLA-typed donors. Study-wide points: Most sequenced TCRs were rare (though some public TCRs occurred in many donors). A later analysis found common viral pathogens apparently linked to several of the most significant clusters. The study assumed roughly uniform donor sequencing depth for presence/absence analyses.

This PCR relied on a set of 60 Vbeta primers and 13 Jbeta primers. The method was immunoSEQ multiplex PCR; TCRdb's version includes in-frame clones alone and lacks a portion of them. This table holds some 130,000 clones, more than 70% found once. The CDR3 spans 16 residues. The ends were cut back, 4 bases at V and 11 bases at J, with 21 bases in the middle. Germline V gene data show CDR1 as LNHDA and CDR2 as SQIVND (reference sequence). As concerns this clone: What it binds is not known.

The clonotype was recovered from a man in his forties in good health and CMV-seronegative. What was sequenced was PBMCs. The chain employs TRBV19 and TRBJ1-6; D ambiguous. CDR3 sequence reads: CASSNGVGIRPAPLHF. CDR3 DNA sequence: TGTGCCAGTAGTAACGGGGTAGGGATCCGACCGGCACCCCTCCACTTT.